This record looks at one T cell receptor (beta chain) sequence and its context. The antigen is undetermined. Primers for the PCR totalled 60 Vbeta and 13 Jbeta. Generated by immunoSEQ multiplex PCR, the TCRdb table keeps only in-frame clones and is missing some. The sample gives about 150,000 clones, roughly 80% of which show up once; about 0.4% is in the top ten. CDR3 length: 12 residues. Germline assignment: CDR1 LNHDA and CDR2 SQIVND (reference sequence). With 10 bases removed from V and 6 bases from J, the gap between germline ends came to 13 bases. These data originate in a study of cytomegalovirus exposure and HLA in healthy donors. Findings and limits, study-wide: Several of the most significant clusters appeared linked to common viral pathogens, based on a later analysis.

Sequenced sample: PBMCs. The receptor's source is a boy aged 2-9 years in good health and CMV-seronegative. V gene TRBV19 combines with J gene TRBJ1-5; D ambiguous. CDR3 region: CATTTEAQPQHF. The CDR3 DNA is TGTGCCACCACCACGGAGGCTCAGCCCCAGCATTTT.